This is a list of T cell receptor beta chains from one sample in a study of regulatory T cells in long-lasting Graves disease. TCRdb reprocessed the multiplex PCR reads via MiXCR and lists one record per CDR3 protein. The table has around 480,000 distinct CDR3 sequences, about 16% seen once; the top ten hold roughly 25%. The same specimen was also included in a second study, on T cells in Graves' hyperthyroidism and ophthalmopathy.

The starting material was peripheral blood mononuclear cells (PBMCs), obtained at new diagnosis, from a patient treated with antithyroid drugs. Source of these receptors: a woman in her forties or fifties with Graves disease. Both conserved end residues are part of each CDR3. A D gene is named only where the DNA matches it firmly. The size entry is marked missing in some rows and otherwise reads once, few, many or a size class.

>TRBD1|TRBJ1-5|many|TRBV28
TGTGCCAGCTGGGAACAGGGGGCAGGTAATCAGCCCCAGCATTTT
CASWEQGAGNQPQHF
>-|TRBJ1-2|-|TRBV10-3
TGTGCCATCAGTGAGTCTATGGGGGGCGCAGACTATGGCTACACCTTC
CAISESMGGADYGYTF
>-|TRBJ1-1|many|TRBV27
TGTGCCAGCAGTTTATCGGGCACCATGAACACTGAAGCTTTCTTT
CASSLSGTMNTEAFF
>TRBD1|TRBJ1-3|-|TRBV29-1
TGCAGCGTGCGGGACAGGGCCTCTGGAAACACCATATATTTT
CSVRDRASGNTIYF
>TRBD1|TRBJ1-4|many|TRBV5-1
TGTGCCAGCAGCCTGGGACAGCAAAATGAAAAACTGTTTTTT
CASSLGQQNEKLFF
>TRBD1|TRBJ2-7|-|TRBV6-1
TGTGCCAGCAGGCTCTTGGGACAGGGTCTGCCCGAGCAGTACTTC
CASRLLGQGLPEQYF
>TRBD1|TRBJ1-1|many|TRBV30
TGTGCCTGGAGTGAGGGCAGGGGGGCTGAAGCTTTCTTT
CAWSEGRGAEAFF
>-|TRBJ1-1|many|TRBV6-1
TGTGCCAGCACGCGACTCAGGGAATCCACTGAAGCTTTCTTT
CASTRLRESTEAFF
>-|TRBJ2-3|many|TRBV28
TGTGCCAGCAGTTTCCCCCGGGGGGCTCGCACAGATACGCAGTATTTT
CASSFPRGARTDTQYF
>TRBD2|TRBJ2-1|many|TRBV2
TGTGCCAGCGAGCAGGGGACTAGTTCCTACAATGAGCAGTTCTTC
CASEQGTSSYNEQFF
>-|TRBJ2-2|few|TRBV10-3
TGTGCCATCAGTGAGTCGTGGCAGGGTACAACCGGGGAGCTGTTTTTT
CAISESWQGTTGELFF
>TRBD1|TRBJ1-3|few|TRBV20-1
TGCAGTGCTCCGGACAGGGTTGGAAACACCATATATTTT
CSAPDRVGNTIYF
>TRBD1|TRBJ1-2|-|TRBV9
TGTGCCAGCAGCCCAGGGGGGGAAGACCTCTATGGCTACACCTTC
CASSPGGEDLYGYTF
>-|TRBJ1-4|-|TRBV12-3/TRBV12-4
TGTGCCAGCGGGGCACCCTTCCGGTGGCAAAAACTGTTTTTT
CASGAPFRWQKLFF
>-|TRBJ2-1|-|TRBV29-1
TGCAGCGTTGAATTAGCCAATGAGCAGTTCTTC
CSVELANEQFF
>TRBD1|TRBJ2-7|many|TRBV6-1
TGTGCCAGCAGCCGGGACAGGGATCACCCCCCAGTCTTC
CASSRDRDHPPVF
>-|TRBJ1-2|-|TRBV3-1
TGTGCCAGCAGCCACGTCGATGGCTACACCTTC
CASSHVDGYTF
>-|TRBJ2-3|-|TRBV7-9
TGTGCCAGCAGCTTAGGCGGACTGGCTACGCAGTATTTT
CASSLGGLATQYF
>-|TRBJ1-1|few|TRBV6-5
TGTGCCAGCAGTTACAGGGGTTGGACTGAAGCTTTCTTT
CASSYRGWTEAFF
>TRBD1|TRBJ2-5|-|TRBV19
TGTGCCAGTAGAGGACAGGTTTCTGAGACCCAGTACTTC
CASRGQVSETQYF
>-|TRBJ2-7|few|TRBV20-1
TGCAGCCCCCGTGCGGGATTTGACGAGCAGTACTTC
CSPRAGFDEQYF
>TRBD2|TRBJ2-1|many|TRBV11-2
TGTGCCAGCAGCCTAGGACTAGCGGGAATCCACAATGAGCAGTTCTTC
CASSLGLAGIHNEQFF
>-|TRBJ2-7|many|TRBV11-2
TGTGCCAGCAGCTTAATGGGGTCCTACGAGCAGTACTTC
CASSLMGSYEQYF
>TRBD1|TRBJ2-1|few|TRBV2
TGTGCCAGCAGACTAGGACAGGGGGCGAACAATGAGCAGTTCTTC
CASRLGQGANNEQFF
>-|TRBJ2-1|few|TRBV28
TGTGCCAGCAGATCTCTCGAGGGTAGCTCCTACAATGAGCAGTTCTTC
CASRSLEGSSYNEQFF
>-|TRBJ2-3|many|TRBV7-8
TGTGCCAGCAGCCCAGAGTTTAGCGGAACCACAGATACGCAGTATTTT
CASSPEFSGTTDTQYF
>-|TRBJ1-6|-|TRBV19
TGTGCCAGTAGTAAAGGGGTGGCTGGTAATTCACCCCTCCACTTT
CASSKGVAGNSPLHF
>TRBD1|TRBJ1-4|many|TRBV20-1
TGCAGTGCTAGTCAGGGAGGGGGCAGTGAAAAACTGTTTTTT
CSASQGGGSEKLFF
>-|TRBJ2-5|many|TRBV27
TGTGCCAGCAGTTTACTGGGGACGAAAAAGACCCAGTACTTC
CASSLLGTKKTQYF
>-|TRBJ2-3|-|TRBV5-1
TGCGCCAGCAGCTTACAGGGATGGCCAGATACGCAGTATTTT
CASSLQGWPDTQYF
>TRBD1|TRBJ2-2|many|TRBV11-2
TGTGCCAGCAGCTTGATGGGACAGGGGAATTCCGGGGAGCTGTTTTTT
CASSLMGQGNSGELFF
>-|TRBJ1-1|-|TRBV16
TGTGCCAGCAGCCCTCCCGGGACATTGAACACTGAAGCTTTCTTT
CASSPPGTLNTEAFF
>TRBD2|TRBJ2-3|many|TRBV6-2/TRBV6-3
TGTGCCAGCAGTTTCTCTACTAGCGGGGGGGCTGTCCGCACAGATACGCAGTATTTT
CASSFSTSGGAVRTDTQYF
>-|TRBJ2-3|few|TRBV11-2
TGTGCCAGCAGCTTAGAGCCATGGGGCGGGCCAGATACGCAGTATTTT
CASSLEPWGGPDTQYF
>-|TRBJ1-1|many|TRBV11-2
TGTGCCAGCAGCTTAGTTGGGCTTAACGAAGCTTTCTTT
CASSLVGLNEAFF
>-|TRBJ2-3|many|TRBV3-1
TGTGCCAGCAGCCAAGCCACAGATACGCAGTATTTT
CASSQATDTQYF
>-|TRBJ2-3|-|TRBV12-3/TRBV12-4
TGTGCCAGTCGCCGTCTAGGCCGGGGGCTTCGGGACACAGATACGCAGTATTTT
CASRRLGRGLRDTDTQYF